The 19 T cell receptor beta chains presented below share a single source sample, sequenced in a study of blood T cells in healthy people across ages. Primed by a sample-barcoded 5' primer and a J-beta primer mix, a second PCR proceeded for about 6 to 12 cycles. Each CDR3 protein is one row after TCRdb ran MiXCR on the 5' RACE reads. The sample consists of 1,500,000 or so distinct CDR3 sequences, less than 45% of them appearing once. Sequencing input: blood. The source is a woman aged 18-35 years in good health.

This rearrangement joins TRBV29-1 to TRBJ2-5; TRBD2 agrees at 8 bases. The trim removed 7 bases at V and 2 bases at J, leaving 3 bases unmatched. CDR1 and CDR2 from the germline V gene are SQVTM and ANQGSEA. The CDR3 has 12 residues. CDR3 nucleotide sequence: TGCAGCGGGATAGCGGGACAAGAGACCCAGTACTTC. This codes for CSGIAGQETQYF.

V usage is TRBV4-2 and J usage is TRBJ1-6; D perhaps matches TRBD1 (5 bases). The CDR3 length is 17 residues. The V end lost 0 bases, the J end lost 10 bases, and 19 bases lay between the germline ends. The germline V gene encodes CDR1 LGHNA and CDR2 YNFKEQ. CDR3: CASSQEASWQGGSPLHF. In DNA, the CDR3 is TGTGCCAGCAGCCAAGAAGCTTCGTGGCAGGGCGGATCACCCCTCCACTTT.

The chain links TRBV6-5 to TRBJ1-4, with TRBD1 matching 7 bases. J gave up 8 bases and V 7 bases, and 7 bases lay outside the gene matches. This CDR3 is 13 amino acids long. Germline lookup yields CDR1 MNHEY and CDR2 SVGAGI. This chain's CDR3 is CASNRQGEEKLFF. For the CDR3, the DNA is TGTGCCAGCAACAGACAGGGCGAGGAAAAACTGTTTTTT.

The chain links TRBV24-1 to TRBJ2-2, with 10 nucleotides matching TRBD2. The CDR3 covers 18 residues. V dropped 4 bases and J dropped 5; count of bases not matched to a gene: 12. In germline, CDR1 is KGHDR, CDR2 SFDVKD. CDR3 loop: CATSESISGLARTGELFF. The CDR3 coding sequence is TGTGCCACCAGTGAATCAATATCGGGACTAGCGCGAACCGGGGAGCTGTTTTTT.

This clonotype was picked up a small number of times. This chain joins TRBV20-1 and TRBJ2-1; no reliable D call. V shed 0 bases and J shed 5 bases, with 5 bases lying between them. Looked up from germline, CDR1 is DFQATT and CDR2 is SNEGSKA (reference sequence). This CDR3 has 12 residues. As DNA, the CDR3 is TGCAGTGCTAGAGACTCTAACAATGAGCAGTTCTTC. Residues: CSARDSNNEQFF.

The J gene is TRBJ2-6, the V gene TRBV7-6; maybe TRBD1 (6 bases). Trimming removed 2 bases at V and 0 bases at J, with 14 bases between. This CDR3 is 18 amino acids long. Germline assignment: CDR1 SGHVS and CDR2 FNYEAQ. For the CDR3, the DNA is TGTGCCAGCAGCTTACCGGGACAAGCCCCCTCTGGGGCCAACGTCCTGACTTTC. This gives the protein CASSLPGQAPSGANVLTF. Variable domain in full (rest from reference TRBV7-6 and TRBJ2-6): GAGVSQSPRYKVTKRGQDVALRCDPISGHVSLYWYRQALGQGPEFLTYFNYEAQQDKSGLPNDRFSAERPEGSISTLTIQRTEQRDSAMYRCASSLPGQAPSGANVLTFGAGSRLTVL.

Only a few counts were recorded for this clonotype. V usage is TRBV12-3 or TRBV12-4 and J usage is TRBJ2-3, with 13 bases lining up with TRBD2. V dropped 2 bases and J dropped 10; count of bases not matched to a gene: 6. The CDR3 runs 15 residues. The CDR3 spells CASSLKGLAGFAQYF. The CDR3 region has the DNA TGTGCCAGCAGTTTAAAGGGACTAGCGGGGTTTGCGCAGTATTTT.

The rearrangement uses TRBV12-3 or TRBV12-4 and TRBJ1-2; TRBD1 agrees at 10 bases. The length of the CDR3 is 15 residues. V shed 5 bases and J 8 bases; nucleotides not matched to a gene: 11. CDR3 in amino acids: CASSLLPDRGRGYTF. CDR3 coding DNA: TGTGCCAGCAGTCTTTTGCCCGACAGGGGGCGAGGCTACACCTTC.

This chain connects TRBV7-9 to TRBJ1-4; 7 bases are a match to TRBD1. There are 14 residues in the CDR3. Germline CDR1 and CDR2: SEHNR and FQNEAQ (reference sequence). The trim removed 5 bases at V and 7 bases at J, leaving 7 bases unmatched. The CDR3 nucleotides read TGTGCCAGCAGCGTGACAGGGAAGAGTGAAAAACTGTTTTTT. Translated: CASSVTGKSEKLFF.

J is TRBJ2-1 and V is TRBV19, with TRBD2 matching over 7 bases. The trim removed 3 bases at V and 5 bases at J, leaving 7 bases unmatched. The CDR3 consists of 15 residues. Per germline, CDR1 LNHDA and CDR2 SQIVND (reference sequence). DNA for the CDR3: TGTGCCAGTAGTATCGGCGGGAGAAGGCACAATGAGCAGTTCTTC. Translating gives CASSIGGRRHNEQFF.

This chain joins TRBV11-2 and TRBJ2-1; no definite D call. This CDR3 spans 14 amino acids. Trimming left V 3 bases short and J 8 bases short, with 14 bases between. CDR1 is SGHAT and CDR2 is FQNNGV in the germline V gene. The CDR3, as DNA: TGTGCCAGCAGCTTTGTGGAGTTTCGGGATGAGCAGTTCTTC. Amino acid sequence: CASSFVEFRDEQFF.

The CDR3, as DNA: TGCAGTGCTAGAGATGATGGCGGGAGGTCTGAGCCCTACGAGCAGTACTTC. Protein sequence: CSARDDGGRSEPYEQYF. The V and J genes are TRBV20-1 and TRBJ2-7; 8 bases line up with TRBD2. Germline loops: CDR1 DFQATT, CDR2 SNEGSKA (reference sequence). The CDR3 has 17 amino acids. Germline trimming cut 0 bases from V and 2 bases from J; bases unmatched to any gene: 12.

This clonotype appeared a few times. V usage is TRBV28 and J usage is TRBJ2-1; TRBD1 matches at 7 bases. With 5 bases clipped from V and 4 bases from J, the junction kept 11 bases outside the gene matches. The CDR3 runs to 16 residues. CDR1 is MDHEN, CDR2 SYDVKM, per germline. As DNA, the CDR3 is TGTGCCAGCAGTCATGCCCGGGACAGACTATACAATGAGCAGTTCTTC. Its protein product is CASSHARDRLYNEQFF.

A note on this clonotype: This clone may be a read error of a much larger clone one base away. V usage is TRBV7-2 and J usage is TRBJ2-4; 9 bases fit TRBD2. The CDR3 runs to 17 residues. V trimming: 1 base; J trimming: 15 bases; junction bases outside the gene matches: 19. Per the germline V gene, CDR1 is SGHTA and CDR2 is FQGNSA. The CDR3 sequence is CASSLEVELAGSYERYF. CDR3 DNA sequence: TGTGCCAGCAGCTTAGAGGTAGAGCTAGCGGGATCCTACGAGCGGTACTTC. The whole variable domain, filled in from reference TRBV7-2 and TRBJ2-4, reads GAGVSQSPSNKVTEKGKDVELRCDPISGHTALYWYRQSLGQGLEFLIYFQGNSAPDKSGLPSDRFSAERTGGSVSTLTIQRTQQEDSAVYLCASSLEVELAGSYERYFGAGTRLSVL.

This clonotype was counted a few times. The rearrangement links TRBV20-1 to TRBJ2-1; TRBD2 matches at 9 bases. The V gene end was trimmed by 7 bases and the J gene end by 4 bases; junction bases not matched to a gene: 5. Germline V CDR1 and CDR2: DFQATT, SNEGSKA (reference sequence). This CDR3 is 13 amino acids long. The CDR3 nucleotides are TGCAGTGTTCCGGCGGGAGGGTACAATGAGCAGTTCTTC. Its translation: CSVPAGGYNEQFF.

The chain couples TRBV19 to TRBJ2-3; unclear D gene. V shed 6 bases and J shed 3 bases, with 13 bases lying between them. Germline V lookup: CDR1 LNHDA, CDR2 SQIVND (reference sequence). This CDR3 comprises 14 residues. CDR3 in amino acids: CASRPGRATDTQYF. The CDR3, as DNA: TGTGCCAGTAGGCCGGGCCGAGCAACAGATACGCAGTATTTT.

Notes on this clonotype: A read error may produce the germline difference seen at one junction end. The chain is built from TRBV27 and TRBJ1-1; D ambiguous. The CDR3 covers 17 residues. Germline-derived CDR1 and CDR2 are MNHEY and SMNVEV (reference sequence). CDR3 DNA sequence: TGTGTCAGCAGTGGGGTCCAGAATAAAATGGAGAACACTGAAGCTTTCTTT. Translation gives CVSSGVQNKMENTEAFF.

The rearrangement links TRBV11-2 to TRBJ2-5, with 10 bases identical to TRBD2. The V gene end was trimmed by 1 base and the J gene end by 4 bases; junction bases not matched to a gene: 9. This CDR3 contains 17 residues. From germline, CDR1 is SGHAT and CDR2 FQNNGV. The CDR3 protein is CASSLGHLAGVGETQYF. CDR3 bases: TGTGCCAGCAGCTTAGGACACCTAGCGGGAGTAGGAGAGACCCAGTACTTC.

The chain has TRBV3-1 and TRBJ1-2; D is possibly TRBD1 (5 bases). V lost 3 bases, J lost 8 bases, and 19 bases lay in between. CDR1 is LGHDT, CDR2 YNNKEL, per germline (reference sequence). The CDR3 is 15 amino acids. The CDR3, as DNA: TGTGCCAGCAGCCATCCGGACGGGGGAAGTAAAGGCTACACCTTC. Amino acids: CASSHPDGGSKGYTF. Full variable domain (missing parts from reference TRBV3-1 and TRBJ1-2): DTAVSQTPKYLVTQMGNDKSIKCEQNLGHDTMYWYKQDSKKFLKIMFSYNNKELIINETVPNRFSPKSPDKAHLNLHINSLELGDSAVYFCASSHPDGGSKGYTFGSGTRLTVV.